This T cell receptor beta chain was profiled in a study of T cell responses to AZD1222 COVID-19 vaccine. Sequenced by immunoSEQ multiplex PCR; TCRdb stores in-frame clones only, minus some. The repertoire has tens of thousands of clones, 75% to 90% of them found once; the top ten carry more than 2%. Comments on this clone: Its antigen is still unknown.

Whole-study findings and limits: Scientists sampled the repertoires only once the peak T cell response had passed. Only a handful of AZD1222 recipients tested seropositive at baseline.

This receptor was identified in an adult who received the AZD1222 COVID-19 vaccine. The starting material was peripheral blood, obtained 28 days after the second AZD1222 dose.

CDR3 sequence (DNA): TGTGCCAGCAGTTTATTTGGACAGGTCGACACTGAAGCTTTCTTT. It specifies CASSLFGQVDTEAFF. The V and J genes are TRBV27 and TRBJ1-1; 7 bases align to TRBD1. Germline V gene sequence: CDR1 MNHEY, CDR2 SMNVEV (reference sequence). The ends lost 1 base at V and 3 bases at J; junction bases unmatched: 5. The CDR3 runs 15 residues.